Reported below is one T cell receptor (beta chain). Germline V gene lookup returns CDR1 MNHNS and CDR2 SASEGT. V lost 7 bases, J lost 5 bases, and 18 bases lay in between. The CDR3 sequence is 14 residues long. The data derive from a study of OX40 agonist ivuxolimab in advanced cancers. TCRdb's copy holds only in-frame clones and misses some; the assay was immunoSEQ multiplex PCR. The sample carries about 83,000 clones, more than 70% recorded once. The gene calls are TRBV6-1 and TRBJ2-7, with unresolved D. This clonotype was obtained from an adult with an advanced solid tumor such as melanoma, head and neck, liver or kidney cancer. The sample in question was CD4+ or CD8+ T cells sorted from blood, obtained in a trial of the OX40 agonist ivuxolimab. This CDR3 reads CASIRSVESHEQYF. CDR3 nucleotides: TGTGCCAGCATTAGGAGCGTGGAGAGCCACGAGCAGTACTTC.